The 10 T cell receptor beta chains below come from one sample, sequenced in a study of response to subunit inactivated influenza vaccine. In TCRdb, the RT-PCR reads were re-called with MiXCR into one record per CDR3 protein. Of around 530,000 distinct CDR3 sequences listed, about 15% are singletons. The material sequenced was CD4+ T cells sorted from PBMCs, taken approximately 25 months after vaccination. The receptors stem from a man between 45 and 75 years old who received an inactivated influenza vaccine.

This clonotype was seen ten or more times. The chain recombines TRBV20-1 with TRBJ2-1; 10 bases align to TRBD2. The CDR3 is 14 amino acids. Germline lookup yields CDR1 DFQATT and CDR2 SNEGSKA (reference sequence). The CDR3, as DNA: TGCAGCCCTAAGGGAGCGGGGGGGATCGCTGAGCAGTTCTTC. Its protein product is CSPKGAGGIAEQFF.

This clonotype has just a few counts. The V gene is TRBV12-3 or TRBV12-4, the J gene TRBJ2-5; D remains ambiguous. Trimming removed 5 bases at V and 7 bases at J, with 8 bases between. The length of the CDR3 is 11 residues. The CDR3 bases are TGTGCCAGCAGTGGCACCGGGACCCAGTACTTC. This codes for CASSGTGTQYF.

This clonotype was seen a handful of times. The CDR3 here is CATSAGDRYGYTF. The CDR3 nucleotides read TGTGCCACCTCGGCGGGGGACAGGTATGGCTACACCTTC. The chain recombines TRBV10-3 with TRBJ1-2; 8 bases are a match to TRBD1. Germline V gene data show CDR1 as ENHRY and CDR2 as SYGVKD. The CDR3 totals 13 residues. With 10 bases clipped from V and 5 bases from J, the junction kept 9 bases outside the gene matches.

This clonotype was seen a few times. This chain joins TRBV6-2 or TRBV6-3 and TRBJ2-7, with 11 bases fitting TRBD2. In germline, CDR1 is MNHEY, CDR2 SVGEGT. The CDR3 sequence is 16 residues long. Trimming took 4 bases from V and 5 from J; bases not matched to a gene: 10. CDR3 sequence reads: CASSLRLSGRANEQYF. The CDR3 region has the DNA TGTGCCAGCAGTTTACGTCTTAGCGGGAGGGCCAACGAGCAGTACTTC.

The chain combines TRBV20-1 with TRBJ2-7, with TRBD1 matching 11 bases. Germline V gene sequence: CDR1 DFQATT, CDR2 SNEGSKA (reference sequence). This CDR3 comprises 12 residues. V lost 6 bases, J lost 2 bases, and 0 bases stayed unmatched. The CDR3 sequence: CSAGQGAYEQYF. The CDR3 DNA follows: TGCAGTGCGGGACAGGGGGCCTACGAGCAGTACTTC.

V is TRBV5-1 and J is TRBJ2-3, with a weak D call TRBD2 (5 bases). This CDR3 is built from 13 residues. V was clipped by 4 bases and J by 6 bases, with 12 bases between them. The germline V gene encodes CDR1 SGHRS and CDR2 YFSETQ. The CDR3 is CASSLEVADTQYF. CDR3 nucleotides: TGCGCCAGCAGCCTGGAGGTCGCGGATACGCAGTATTTT. The whole variable domain, filled in from reference TRBV5-1 and TRBJ2-3, reads KAGVTQTPRYLIKTRGQQVTLSCSPISGHRSVSWYQQTPGQGLQFLFEYFSETQRNKGNFPGRFSGRQFSNSRSEMNVSTLELGDSALYLCASSLEVADTQYFGPGTRLTVL.

Many counts were recorded for this clonotype. One end of the junction varies from germline; a read error may be responsible. V usage is TRBV7-2 and J usage is TRBJ2-1; unclear D gene. CDR1 is SGHTA and CDR2 is FQGNSA in the germline V gene. This CDR3 has 15 residues. In nucleotides, the CDR3 is TGTGCCAGCACCTTAAACCGGGCCACGGCCAATGAGCAGTTCTTC. Residues: CASTLNRATANEQFF.

The chain has TRBV3-1 and TRBJ2-1; a weak D match, TRBD1 (5 bases). V lost 4 bases and J lost 9, with 16 bases in between. The length of the CDR3 is 14 residues. Looked up from germline, CDR1 is LGHDT and CDR2 is YNNKEL (reference sequence). The CDR3 region is CASSRQGASGEQFF. CDR3 nucleotides: TGTGCCAGCAGCCGCCAGGGCGCATCGGGTGAGCAGTTCTTC.

V and J are TRBV7-3 and TRBJ2-3; 10 nucleotides align to TRBD2. The V gene's germline CDR1 is SGHTA and CDR2 FQGTGA. Trimming cost V 0 bases and J 13 bases; bases outside gene matches: 4. The CDR3 spans 13 residues. The CDR3 DNA follows: TGTGCCAGCAGCTTAACACTAGCGGGATTTAAGTATTTT. Its protein product is CASSLTLAGFKYF.

The chain combines TRBV7-2 with TRBJ2-3; D is perhaps TRBD2 (5 bases). The V end lost 3 bases, the J end lost 2 bases, and 12 bases lay between the germline ends. The CDR3 has 15 residues. Germline CDR1 SGHTA, CDR2 FQGNSA. CDR3 region: CASSLGATYTDTQYF. DNA of the CDR3: TGTGCCAGCAGCTTGGGAGCGACCTACACAGATACGCAGTATTTT. Supplemented by reference TRBV7-2 and TRBJ2-3, the full variable domain reads GAGVSQSPSNKVTEKGKDVELRCDPISGHTALYWYRQSLGQGLEFLIYFQGNSAPDKSGLPSDRFSAERTGGSVSTLTIQRTQQEDSAVYLCASSLGATYTDTQYFGPGTRLTVL.